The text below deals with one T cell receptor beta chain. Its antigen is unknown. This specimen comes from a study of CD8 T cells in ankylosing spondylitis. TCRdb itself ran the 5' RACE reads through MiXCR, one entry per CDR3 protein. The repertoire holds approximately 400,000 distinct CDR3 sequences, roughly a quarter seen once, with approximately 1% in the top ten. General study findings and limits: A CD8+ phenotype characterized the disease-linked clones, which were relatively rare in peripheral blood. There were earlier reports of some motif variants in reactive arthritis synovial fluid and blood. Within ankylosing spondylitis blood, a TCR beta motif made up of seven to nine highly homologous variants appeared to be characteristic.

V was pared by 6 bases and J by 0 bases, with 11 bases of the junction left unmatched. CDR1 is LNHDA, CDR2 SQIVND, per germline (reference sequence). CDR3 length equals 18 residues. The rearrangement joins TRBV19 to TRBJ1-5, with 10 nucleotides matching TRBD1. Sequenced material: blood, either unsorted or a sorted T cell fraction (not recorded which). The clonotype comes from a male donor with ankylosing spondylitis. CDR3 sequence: CASSVPGQGFNSNQPQHF. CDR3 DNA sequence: TGTGCCAGTAGCGTCCCGGGACAGGGGTTTAATAGCAATCAGCCCCAGCATTTT.